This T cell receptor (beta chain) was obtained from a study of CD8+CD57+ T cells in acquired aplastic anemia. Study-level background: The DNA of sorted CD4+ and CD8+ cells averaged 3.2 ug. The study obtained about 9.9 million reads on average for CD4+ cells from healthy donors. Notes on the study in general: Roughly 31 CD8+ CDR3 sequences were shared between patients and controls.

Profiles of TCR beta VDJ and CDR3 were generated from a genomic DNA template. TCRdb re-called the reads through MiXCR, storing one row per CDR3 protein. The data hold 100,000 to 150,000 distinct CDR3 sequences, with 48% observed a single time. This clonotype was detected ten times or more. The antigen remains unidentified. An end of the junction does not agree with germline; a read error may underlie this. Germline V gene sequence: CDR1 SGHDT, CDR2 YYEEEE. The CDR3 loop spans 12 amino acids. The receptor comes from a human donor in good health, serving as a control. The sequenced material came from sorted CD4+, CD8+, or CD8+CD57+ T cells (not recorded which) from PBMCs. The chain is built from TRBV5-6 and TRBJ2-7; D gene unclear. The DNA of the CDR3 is TGTGCCAGCAGTGTTCGCCGGAGCGAAGGGAACTTC. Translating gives CASSVRRSEGNF.